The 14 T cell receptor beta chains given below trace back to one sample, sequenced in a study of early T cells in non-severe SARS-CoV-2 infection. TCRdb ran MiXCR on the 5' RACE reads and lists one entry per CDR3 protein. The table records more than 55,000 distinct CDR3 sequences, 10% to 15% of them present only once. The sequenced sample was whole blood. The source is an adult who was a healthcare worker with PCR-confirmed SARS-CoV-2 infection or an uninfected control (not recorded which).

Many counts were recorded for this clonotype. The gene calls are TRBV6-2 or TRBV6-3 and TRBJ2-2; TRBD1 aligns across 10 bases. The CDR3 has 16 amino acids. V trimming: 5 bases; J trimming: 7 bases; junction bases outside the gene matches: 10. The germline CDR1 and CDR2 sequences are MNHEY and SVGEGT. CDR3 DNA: TGTGCCAGCAGTCCCGGGACAGGGGCCCGGAGCGGGGAGCTGTTTTTT. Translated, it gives CASSPGTGARSGELFF.

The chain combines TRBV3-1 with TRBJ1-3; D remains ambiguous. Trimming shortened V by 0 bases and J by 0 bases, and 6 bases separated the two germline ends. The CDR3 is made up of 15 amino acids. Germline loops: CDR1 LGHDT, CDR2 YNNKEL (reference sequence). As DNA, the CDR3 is TGTGCCAGCAGCCAAGATCCGGACTCTGGAAACACCATATATTTT. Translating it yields CASSQDPDSGNTIYF.

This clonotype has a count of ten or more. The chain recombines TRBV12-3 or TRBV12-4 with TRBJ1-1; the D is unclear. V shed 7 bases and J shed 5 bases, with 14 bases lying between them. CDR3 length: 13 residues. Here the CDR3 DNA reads TGTGCCAGCACCTTCACAGTGGGGACTGAAGCTTTCTTT. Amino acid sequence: CASTFTVGTEAFF.

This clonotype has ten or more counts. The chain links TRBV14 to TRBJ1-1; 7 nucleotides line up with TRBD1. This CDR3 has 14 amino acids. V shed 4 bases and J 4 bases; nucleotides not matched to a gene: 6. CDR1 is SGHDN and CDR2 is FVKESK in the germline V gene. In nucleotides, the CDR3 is TGTGCCAGCAGCCCCGACAGGGAGGGCACTGAAGCTTTCTTT. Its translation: CASSPDREGTEAFF. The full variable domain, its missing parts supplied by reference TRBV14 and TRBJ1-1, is EAGVTQFPSHSVIEKGQTVTLRCDPISGHDNLYWYRRVMGKEIKFLLHFVKESKQDESGMPNNRFLAERTGGTYSTLKVQPAELEDSGVYFCASSPDREGTEAFFGQGTRLTVV.

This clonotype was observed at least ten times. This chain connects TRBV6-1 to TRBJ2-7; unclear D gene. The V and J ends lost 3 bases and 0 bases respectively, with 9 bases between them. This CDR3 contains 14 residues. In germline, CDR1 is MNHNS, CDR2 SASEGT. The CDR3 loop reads CASSEVSRSYEQYF. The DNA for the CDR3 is TGTGCCAGCAGTGAGGTGTCACGCTCCTACGAGCAGTACTTC.

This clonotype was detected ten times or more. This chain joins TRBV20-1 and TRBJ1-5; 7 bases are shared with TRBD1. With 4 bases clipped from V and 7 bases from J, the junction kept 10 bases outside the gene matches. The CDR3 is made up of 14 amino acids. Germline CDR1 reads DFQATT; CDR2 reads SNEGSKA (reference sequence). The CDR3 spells CSAKKTGNEQPQHF. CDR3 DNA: TGCAGTGCTAAAAAGACAGGGAATGAACAGCCCCAGCATTTT.

The CDR3 bases are TGTGCCAGCAGCTGGGCCGGGACTCAAAAGGGGGGTGAGCAGTACTTC. It encodes CASSWAGTQKGGEQYF. The rearrangement joins TRBV7-2 to TRBJ2-7; D is tentatively TRBD1 or TRBD2 (6 bases each). The CDR3 is 16 amino acids. Deletions cut 4 bases from V and 7 bases from J, with 23 bases between. In germline, CDR1 is SGHTA, CDR2 FQGNSA.

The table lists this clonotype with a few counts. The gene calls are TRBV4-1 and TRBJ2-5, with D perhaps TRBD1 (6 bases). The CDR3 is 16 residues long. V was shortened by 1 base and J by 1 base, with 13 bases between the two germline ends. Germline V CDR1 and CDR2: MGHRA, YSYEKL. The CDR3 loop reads CASSQAFWDTQETQYF. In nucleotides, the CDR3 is TGCGCCAGCAGCCAAGCGTTTTGGGACACCCAAGAGACCCAGTACTTC.

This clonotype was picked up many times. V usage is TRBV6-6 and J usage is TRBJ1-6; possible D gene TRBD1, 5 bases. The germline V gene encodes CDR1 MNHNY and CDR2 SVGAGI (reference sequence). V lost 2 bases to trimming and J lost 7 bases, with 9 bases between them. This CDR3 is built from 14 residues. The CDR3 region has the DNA TGTGCCAGCAGTTACGGGGGATCCAATTCACCCCTCCACTTT. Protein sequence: CASSYGGSNSPLHF.

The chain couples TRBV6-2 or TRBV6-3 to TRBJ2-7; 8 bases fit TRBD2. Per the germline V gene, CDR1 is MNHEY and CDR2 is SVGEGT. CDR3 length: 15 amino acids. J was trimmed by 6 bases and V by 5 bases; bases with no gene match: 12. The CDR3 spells CASSPLIAGRGEQYF. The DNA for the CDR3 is TGTGCCAGCAGTCCCCTCATAGCGGGGCGCGGCGAGCAGTACTTC.

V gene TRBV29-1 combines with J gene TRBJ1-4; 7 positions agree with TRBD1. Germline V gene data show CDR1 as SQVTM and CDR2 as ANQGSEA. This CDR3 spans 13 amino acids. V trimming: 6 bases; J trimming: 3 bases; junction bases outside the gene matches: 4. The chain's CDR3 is CSVAGQANEKLFF. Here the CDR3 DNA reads TGCAGCGTAGCCGGACAGGCTAATGAAAAACTGTTTTTT.

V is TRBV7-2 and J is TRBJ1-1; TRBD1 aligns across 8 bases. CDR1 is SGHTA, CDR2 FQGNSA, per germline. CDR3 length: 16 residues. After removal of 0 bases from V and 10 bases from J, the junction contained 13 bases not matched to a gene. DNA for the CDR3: TGTGCCAGCAGCTTAGCTCTGGCCGGGACAGGCTCTGGAGCTTTCTTT. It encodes CASSLALAGTGSGAFF.

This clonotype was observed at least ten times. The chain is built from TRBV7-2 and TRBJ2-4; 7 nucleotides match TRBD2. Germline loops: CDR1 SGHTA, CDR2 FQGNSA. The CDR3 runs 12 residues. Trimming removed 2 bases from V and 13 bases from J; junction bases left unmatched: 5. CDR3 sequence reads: CASSLWGGKQYF. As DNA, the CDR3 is TGTGCCAGCAGCTTATGGGGGGGAAAGCAGTACTTC.

DNA for the CDR3: TGTGCCAGTAGTCCTGAAGTGGGGACAGGGACGAAAGGGGAGCTGTTTTTT. Translated: CASSPEVGTGTKGELFF. The chain employs TRBV19 and TRBJ2-2; 9 positions agree with TRBD1. The germline CDR1 and CDR2 sequences are LNHDA and SQIVND (reference sequence). This CDR3 has 17 amino acids. Trimming at V came to 5 bases and at J to 8 bases, leaving 15 bases not matched to a gene.